Below, 14 T cell receptor beta chains from the same sample are listed, as sequenced in a study of spatial heterogeneity in lung cancer. As for time point: sample taken at primary tumor resection. Unsorted samples of tumor, nontumor lung or frozen PBMC had their whole RNA sequenced. TCRdb re-derived calls from the 5' RACE reads in MiXCR, one entry per CDR3 protein. This repertoire shows tens of thousands of distinct CDR3 sequences, around 5.2% found once; its top ten account for about 28%. Sequenced material: PBMCs, taken at surgery. These receptors were taken from a female donor with early-stage non-small cell lung cancer.

This clonotype was seen ten or more times. The chain employs TRBV9 and TRBJ2-3, with no clear D. Germline lookup yields CDR1 SGDLS and CDR2 YYNGEE. V lost 0 bases and J 5 bases, leaving 13 bases between the germline ends. The CDR3 length is 15 residues. CDR3 amino acids: CASSVGLSLGDTQYF. The CDR3 nucleotides read TGTGCCAGCAGCGTAGGCCTAAGTCTAGGAGATACGCAGTATTTT. The complete variable domain, with remaining parts taken from reference TRBV9 and TRBJ2-3, reads DSGVTQTPKHLITATGQRVTLRCSPRSGDLSVYWYQQSLDQGLQFLIQYYNGEERAKGNILERFSAQQFPDLHSELNLSSLELGDSALYFCASSVGLSLGDTQYFGPGTRLTVL.

This clonotype was found many times. This CDR3 is CASSLTARGTEAFF. The CDR3 DNA sequence: TGTGCCAGCAGCTTAACAGCCCGGGGGACTGAAGCTTTCTTT. The chain employs TRBV7-2 and TRBJ1-1; maybe TRBD1 (5 bases). Germline lookup yields CDR1 SGHTA and CDR2 FQGNSA. Trimming stripped 2 bases from V and 5 bases from J, with 12 bases between. This CDR3 comprises 14 residues. Full variable domain (rest looked up from reference TRBV7-2 and TRBJ1-1): GAGVSQSPSNKVTEKGKDVELRCDPISGHTALYWYRQSLGQGLEFLIYFQGNSAPDKSGLPSDRFSAERTGGSVSTLTIQRTQQEDSAVYLCASSLTARGTEAFFGQGTRLTVV.

This chain connects TRBV6-5 to TRBJ2-1, with TRBD2 matching 8 bases. In germline, CDR1 is MNHEY, CDR2 SVGAGI. This CDR3 region has 12 residues. With 6 bases clipped from V and 7 bases from J, the junction kept 2 bases outside the gene matches. The CDR3 here is CASSSGGNEQFF. The CDR3 nucleotides are TGTGCCAGCAGCAGCGGGGGAAATGAGCAGTTCTTC.

This clonotype was seen a few times. Just one base apart from a much larger clone, this may be a read error. V usage is TRBV12-3 or TRBV12-4 and J usage is TRBJ1-4; D unclear. CDR3 size: 15 residues. The DNA for the CDR3 is TGTGCCAACAGTTTTACTACGGCCGGGGATGAAAAACTGTTTTTT. Amino acid sequence: CANSFTTAGDEKLFF.

This clonotype appeared a few times. The chain couples TRBV2 to TRBJ2-3; 14 bases map to TRBD2. The germline V gene has CDR1 SNHLY and CDR2 FYNNEI. V dropped 4 bases and J dropped 6; count of bases not matched to a gene: 9. The CDR3 length is 17 residues. The CDR3 sequence is CASSALGLAGGRDTQYF. In DNA form, the CDR3 reads TGTGCCAGCAGTGCCCTTGGACTAGCGGGGGGCAGGGATACGCAGTATTTT. The variable domain in full, completed from reference TRBV2 and TRBJ2-3, reads EPEVTQTPSHQVTQMGQEVILRCVPISNHLYFYWYRQILGQKVEFLVSFYNNEISEKSEIFDDQFSVERPDGSNFTLKIRSTKLEDSAMYFCASSALGLAGGRDTQYFGPGTRLTVL.

This clonotype was seen ten or more times. This sequence joins TRBV20-1 and TRBJ2-3; D unclear. CDR1 DFQATT and CDR2 SNEGSKA come from the germline V gene (reference sequence). V lost 3 bases and J lost 4, with 8 bases in between. The CDR3 is 12 amino acids. In nucleotides, the CDR3 is TGCAGTGCTAGCTCTCCCCCAGATACGCAGTATTTT. Translation gives CSASSPPDTQYF.

This clonotype was picked up many times. The chain has TRBV5-1 and TRBJ1-2, with D possibly matching TRBD1 (5 bases). The CDR3 is 14 amino acids. From germline, CDR1 is SGHRS and CDR2 YFSETQ. Trimming cost V 0 bases and J 3 bases, with 9 bases left between them. The CDR3, as DNA: TGCGCCAGCAGCTTGGGACAGCACGACTATGGCTACACCTTC. Translating gives CASSLGQHDYGYTF. The variable domain in full, completed from reference TRBV5-1 and TRBJ1-2, reads KAGVTQTPRYLIKTRGQQVTLSCSPISGHRSVSWYQQTPGQGLQFLFEYFSETQRNKGNFPGRFSGRQFSNSRSEMNVSTLELGDSALYLCASSLGQHDYGYTFGSGTRLTVV.

This clonotype has ten or more counts. The genes are TRBV6-1 and TRBJ2-1, with TRBD2 as a possible D gene (6 bases). Germline V gives CDR1 MNHNS, CDR2 SASEGT. Trimming left V 7 bases short and J 4 bases short, with 23 bases between. The CDR3 sequence is 17 residues long. The CDR3 bases are TGTGCCAGCAACCCCCAGAGGGGCGGGGAAACTTACAATGAGCAGTTCTTC. This gives the protein CASNPQRGGETYNEQFF.

Many counts were recorded for this clonotype. V gene TRBV10-1 combines with J gene TRBJ2-1; D gene ambiguous. With 9 bases removed from V and 8 bases from J, the gap between germline ends came to 17 bases. Germline V CDR1 and CDR2: WNHNN, SYGVQD (reference sequence). The CDR3 contains 13 residues. The CDR3 bases are TGCGCCAGTAGTCGGCAGTTCAATGATGAGCAGTTCTTC. The encoded protein is CASSRQFNDEQFF.

This clonotype has at least ten counts. The chain uses TRBV5-1 and TRBJ2-7; D might be TRBD1 or TRBD2, each matching 6 bases. Germline values: CDR1 SGHRS, CDR2 YFSETQ. CDR3 length: 15 amino acids. V gave up 2 bases and J gave up 2 bases, with 14 bases separating them. The CDR3 DNA follows: TGCGCCAGCAGCTTTAGCGCGGGACAAGCCTACGAGCAGTACTTC. Residues: CASSFSAGQAYEQYF.

This clonotype was observed a few times. The chain employs TRBV6-5 and TRBJ2-3, with 10 bases matching TRBD1. V trimming: 4 bases; J trimming: 7 bases; junction bases outside the gene matches: 8. Germline CDR1 is MNHEY and CDR2 is SVGAGI. This CDR3 contains 15 residues. In nucleotides, the CDR3 is TGTGCCAGCAGTTCTGCTGGGACAGGGGATTATACGCAGTATTTT. Amino acid sequence: CASSSAGTGDYTQYF.

This clonotype was observed at least ten times. The V gene is TRBV2, the J gene TRBJ2-5, with a tentative D call TRBD2 (6 bases). The CDR3 loop spans 16 amino acids. In germline, CDR1 is SNHLY, CDR2 FYNNEI. Trimming pared 6 bases from V and 0 bases from J, leaving 17 bases between. The CDR3 sequence: CASSPNPSSDQETQYF. The CDR3 bases are TGTGCCAGCAGCCCTAACCCATCTAGCGACCAAGAGACCCAGTACTTC. Complete variable domain (other parts from reference TRBV2 and TRBJ2-5): EPEVTQTPSHQVTQMGQEVILRCVPISNHLYFYWYRQILGQKVEFLVSFYNNEISEKSEIFDDQFSVERPDGSNFTLKIRSTKLEDSAMYFCASSPNPSSDQETQYFGPGTRLLVL.

This clonotype was detected ten times or more. This chain uses TRBV4-1 with TRBJ2-5; D perhaps matches TRBD2 (6 bases). Between the trimmed V and J ends, which lost 3 bases and 7 bases, there was a span of 21 bases. The CDR3 runs to 16 residues. The germline V gene encodes CDR1 MGHRA and CDR2 YSYEKL. The CDR3 protein is CASSHPRRDSVGTQYF. DNA of the CDR3: TGCGCCAGCAGCCACCCCCGGCGGGACTCCGTGGGGACCCAGTACTTC.

This clonotype was counted at least ten times. The chain joins TRBV10-3 to TRBJ1-1, with D possibly TRBD1 on 6 matching bases. Trimming took off 4 bases at V and 0 bases at J, with 9 bases between the two ends. The CDR3 totals 14 residues. From germline, CDR1 is ENHRY and CDR2 SYGVKD. The CDR3 protein is CAISVDSLNTEAFF. Here the CDR3 DNA reads TGTGCCATCAGTGTGGACAGCTTGAACACTGAAGCTTTCTTT.